The rows below give T cell receptor beta chains drawn from one sample of a study of low-dose radiotherapy and immunotherapy resistance in tumors. TCRdb reprocessed the reads with MiXCR, giving one entry per CDR3 protein. This table holds under 95,000 distinct CDR3 sequences, roughly a sixth found once. The sample here was PBMCs, taken before treatment. The receptors shown here come from a male donor with prostate cancer. CDR3s leave out the opening cysteine and the closing phenylalanine or tryptophan.

v_call cdr3_aa
TRBV7-9 ASATPGAAYNEQF
TRBV10-3 AISDPGGSSDTQY
TRBV4-1 ASSPRDRGYTDTQY
TRBV6-2/TRBV6-3 ATSTEANQPQH
TRBV6-6 ASSYTSSSGNTIY
TRBV18 ASSPMAPWSLEDNEQF
TRBV5-6 ASTTGLRETQY
TRBV2 ASGRGQETQY
TRBV18 ASSRAGTGDEKLF
TRBV5-5 ASSPPGRGAKNIQY
TRBV6-1 ASARGTEAF
TRBV27 ASSLDPRGGQPQH
TRBV7-9 ASSLPPRAGSGNTIY
TRBV19 ASGEQGNTEAF
TRBV11-2 ASSQDRGIYGYT